This T cell receptor beta chain was retrieved from a study of cytomegalovirus exposure and HLA in healthy donors. The data were produced by immunoSEQ multiplex PCR, yet TCRdb's version contains in-frame clones alone and is incomplete. Of some 270,000 clones listed, roughly 85% were seen once; the top ten hold 0.95% to 1.1%. This CDR3 contains 13 residues. Germline V lookup: CDR1 SNHLY, CDR2 FYNNEI. Trimming left V 6 bases short and J 1 base short, with 9 bases between. As concerns this clone: Its antigen is not identified.

The study, taken as a whole, reports: That first-cohort TCR clusters tended to co-occur in the roughly 120 validation repertoires was found in a later analysis. Reported results showed that the classifier diagnosed cytomegalovirus status with high specificity and sensitivity.

The chain is built from TRBV2 and TRBJ1-1; tentatively, D is TRBD1 (6 bases). The source material was PBMCs. This TCR was recovered from a woman between 18 and 29 years old in good health and CMV-seronegative. The CDR3 DNA is TGTGCCAGCAGACCACAGGGGAACACTGAAGCTTTCTTT. Translation: CASRPQGNTEAFF. The full variable domain, its missing parts supplied by reference TRBV2 and TRBJ1-1, is EPEVTQTPSHQVTQMGQEVILRCVPISNHLYFYWYRQILGQKVEFLVSFYNNEISEKSEIFDDQFSVERPDGSNFTLKIRSTKLEDSAMYFCASRPQGNTEAFFGQGTRLTVV.